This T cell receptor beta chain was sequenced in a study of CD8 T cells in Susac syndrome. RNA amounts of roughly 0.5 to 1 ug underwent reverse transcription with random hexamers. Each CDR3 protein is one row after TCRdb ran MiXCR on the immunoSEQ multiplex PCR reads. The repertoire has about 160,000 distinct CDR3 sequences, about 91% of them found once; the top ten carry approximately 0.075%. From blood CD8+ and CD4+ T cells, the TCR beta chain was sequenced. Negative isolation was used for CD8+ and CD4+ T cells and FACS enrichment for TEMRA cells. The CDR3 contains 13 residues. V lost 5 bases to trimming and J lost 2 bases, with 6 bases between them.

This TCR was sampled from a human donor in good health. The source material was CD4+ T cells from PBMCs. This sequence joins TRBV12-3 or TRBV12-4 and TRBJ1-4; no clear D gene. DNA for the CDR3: TGTGCCAGCAGTCAACAGACTAATGAAAAACTGTTTTTT. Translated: CASSQQTNEKLFF.